This TCR beta chain stems from a study of cytomegalovirus exposure and HLA in healthy donors. Regarding this clone: No antigen is known for it.

V trimming: 6 bases; J trimming: 7 bases; junction bases outside the gene matches: 6. CDR1 is MNHEY, CDR2 SVGAGI, per germline. The CDR3 runs to 14 residues. Study-level results: The majority of TCR sequences were rare, yet some public TCRs appeared in many donors. V segments that were indistinguishable, TRBV6-2 and TRBV6-3 among them, were omitted from analysis.

This PCR relied on a set of 60 Vbeta primers and 13 Jbeta primers. Clones were read by immunoSEQ multiplex PCR, and TCRdb kept only the in-frame ones, dropping some. Of around 160,000 clones listed, about four fifths are singletons. This TCR was sampled from a male donor in good health and CMV-seropositive. Sample: PBMCs. This chain connects TRBV6-5 to TRBJ2-2, with 9 bases fitting TRBD1. The CDR3 here is CASRSQGAGGELFF. For the CDR3, the DNA is TGTGCCAGCAGATCACAGGGGGCCGGCGGGGAGCTGTTTTTT.